The 32 T cell receptor beta chains below come from one sample, sequenced in a study of blood T cell repertoires in COVID-19. Some clones are missing from TCRdb's copy, which holds only in-frame ones; the method was immunoSEQ multiplex PCR. The sample holds 130,000 or so clones, around 63% seen once. Input material: peripheral blood. Every receptor here comes from a woman in her seventies with acute or convalescent COVID-19.

The rearrangement links TRBV3-1 (or the pseudogene TRBV3-2) to TRBJ1-2; 9 bases map to TRBD1. CDR3 size: 14 residues. Trimming removed 2 bases from V and 6 bases from J; junction bases left unmatched: 4. Germline assignment: CDR1 LGHDT and CDR2 YNNKEL (reference sequence). CDR3 nucleotide sequence: TGTGCCAGCAGCCAATCCGGACAGGGGCATGGCTACACCTTC. It encodes CASSQSGQGHGYTF.

This clone has more than one count but fewer than ten. This rearrangement joins TRBV28 to TRBJ2-4; 8 bases agree with TRBD2. Trimming at V came to 5 bases and at J to 15 bases, leaving 12 bases not matched to a gene. Germline CDR1 is MDHEN and CDR2 is SYDVKM. The CDR3 contains 13 residues. The DNA of the CDR3 is TGTGCCAGCAGTGCCCCGGGGGGCGGGAGGCCGTACTTC. Translating gives CASSAPGGGRPYF.

The chain is built from TRBV6-5 and TRBJ1-1; D is uncertain. Trimming cost V 5 bases and J 0 bases, with 13 bases left between them. There are 15 residues in the CDR3. From germline, CDR1 is MNHEY and CDR2 SVGAGI. The CDR3 DNA reads as TGTGCCAGCAGTACAATTGGACTGATGAACACTGAAGCTTTCTTT. Protein sequence: CASSTIGLMNTEAFF.

The chain is built from TRBV20-1 and TRBJ1-2; D possibly corresponds to TRBD1 (5 bases). CDR3 length: 11 residues. V was trimmed by 3 bases and J by 3 bases, leaving 5 bases between them. Germline V gene data show CDR1 as DFQATT and CDR2 as SNEGSKA (reference sequence). The CDR3: CSASRDYGYTF. For the CDR3, the DNA is TGCAGTGCTAGCAGGGACTATGGCTACACCTTC.

This chain joins TRBV3-1 (or the pseudogene TRBV3-2) and TRBJ1-3; D is undetermined. The length of the CDR3 is 14 residues. Germline V gene sequence: CDR1 LGHDT, CDR2 YNNKEL (reference sequence). The V and J ends lost 1 base and 2 bases respectively, with 6 bases between them. The CDR3 DNA reads TGTGCCAGCAGCCAAGGGCAGACTGGAAACACCATATATTTT. Translation gives CASSQGQTGNTIYF.

The genes are TRBV9 and TRBJ1-3, with D unresolved. The germline gives CDR1 SGDLS, CDR2 YYNGEE. The CDR3 has 14 residues. V lost 3 bases to trimming and J lost 4 bases, with 11 bases between them. The CDR3 sequence: CASSAMTHGNTIYF. The CDR3 DNA follows: TGTGCCAGCAGCGCTATGACACACGGAAACACCATATATTTT.

The chain uses TRBV28 and TRBJ1-6, with D possibly TRBD1 on 6 matching bases. The CDR3 extends over 17 amino acids. The germline V gene encodes CDR1 MDHEN and CDR2 SYDVKM. V gave up 7 bases and J gave up 3 bases, with 19 bases separating them. Written as DNA, the CDR3 is TGTGCCAGCATCCCCACAGGGCTCGAATTCTATAATTCACCCCTCCACTTT. It specifies CASIPTGLEFYNSPLHF.

The CDR3 is CASKNRGSDNQPQHF. The CDR3 region has the DNA TGTGCCAGCAAAAACAGGGGCAGTGACAATCAGCCCCAGCATTTT. This rearrangement joins TRBV6-5 to TRBJ1-5; 7 positions match TRBD1. V was clipped by 7 bases and J by 3 bases; unmatched bases: 9. CDR1 and CDR2 from the germline V gene are MNHEY and SVGAGI. The CDR3 consists of 15 residues.

V gene TRBV5-6 combines with J gene TRBJ2-7, with D possibly being TRBD1 (6 bases). Per the germline V gene, CDR1 is SGHDT and CDR2 is YYEEEE. V dropped 7 bases and J dropped 4 bases, with 15 bases sitting between them. CDR3 length equals 13 residues. CDR3 protein: CASSGTRTYEQYF. The CDR3 DNA reads TGTGCCAGCTCCGGGACAAGGACATACGAGCAGTACTTC.

The chain is built from TRBV30 and TRBJ2-7; a possible D gene is TRBD1 (6 bases). Trimming removed 2 bases from V and 1 base from J, with 15 bases in between. The CDR3 loop spans 15 amino acids. Germline loops: CDR1 GTSNPN, CDR2 SVGIG (reference sequence). The CDR3 region is CAWSPIDRSSYEQYF. The CDR3 nucleotides read TGTGCCTGGAGTCCCATAGACAGGTCTTCCTACGAGCAGTACTTC.

DNA for the CDR3: TGTGCCAGTAGAGGTCAGCGGGGCGGGTGGGTGAGCCAGTACTTC. This sequence encodes CASRGQRGGWVSQYF. V is TRBV6-5 and J is TRBJ2-5, with 7 bases aligning to TRBD2. This CDR3 region has 15 residues. CDR1 and CDR2 (germline): MNHEY, SVGAGI. With V trimmed by 9 bases and J by 10 bases, 20 bases remained unmatched.

The chain carries TRBV10-3 and TRBJ2-1, with 7 positions matching TRBD1. J was trimmed by 4 bases and V by 4 bases; bases with no gene match: 7. CDR3 size: 15 residues. The germline V gene has CDR1 ENHRY and CDR2 SYGVKD. The CDR3 reads CAISVGQGVYNEQFF. The CDR3, as DNA: TGTGCCATCAGTGTGGGGCAGGGGGTGTACAATGAGCAGTTCTTC.

The chain links TRBV28 to TRBJ1-6; no definite D call. Trimming took off 7 bases at V and 0 bases at J, with 22 bases between the two ends. This CDR3 is built from 19 residues. Germline lookup yields CDR1 MDHEN and CDR2 SYDVKM. The CDR3 is CASIHGVVTQSSYNSPLHF. Written as DNA, the CDR3 is TGTGCCAGCATCCACGGGGTGGTAACCCAAAGCTCCTATAATTCACCCCTCCACTTT.

The rearrangement uses TRBV6-5 and TRBJ1-1; maybe TRBD1 (5 bases). There are 15 residues in the CDR3. Germline values: CDR1 MNHEY, CDR2 SVGAGI. The V end was cut by 6 bases, the J end by 1 base, with 15 bases between. The CDR3 DNA follows: TGTGCCAGCAGAGTGATACTGACAGCGAACACTGAAGCTTTCTTT. This gives the protein CASRVILTANTEAFF.

The DNA of the CDR3 is TGCGCCAGCAGCTCCGGGACATCAAAAGAGACCCAGTACTTC. Its translation: CASSSGTSKETQYF. The chain recombines TRBV10-1 with TRBJ2-5; D possibly corresponds to TRBD1 (6 bases). This CDR3 is 14 amino acids long. V was clipped by 6 bases and J by 3 bases, with 14 bases between them. Germline V gives CDR1 WNHNN, CDR2 SYGVQD (reference sequence).

Only a few counts were recorded for this clone. The chain uses TRBV28 and TRBJ2-2; tentatively, D is TRBD1 (6 bases). The CDR3 length is 14 residues. Trimming took 1 base from V and 6 from J, leaving 9 bases between them. The V gene's germline CDR1 is MDHEN and CDR2 SYDVKM. This CDR3 is CASSLSQGSGELFF. CDR3 in DNA: TGTGCCAGCAGTTTATCTCAGGGGTCCGGGGAGCTGTTTTTT.

The rearrangement joins TRBV5-1 to TRBJ2-5; D not resolved. Germline CDR1 SGHRS, CDR2 YFSETQ. The CDR3 is 15 residues long. The V gene lost 0 bases and the J gene lost 1 base, with 10 bases spanning the gap. In DNA, the CDR3 is TGCGCCAGCAGCTTGGAAGGCAGGATCCAAGAGACCCAGTACTTC. Its protein is CASSLEGRIQETQYF. Looking up the rest from reference TRBV5-1 and TRBJ2-5 gives the full variable domain: KAGVTQTPRYLIKTRGQQVTLSCSPISGHRSVSWYQQTPGQGLQFLFEYFSETQRNKGNFPGRFSGRQFSNSRSEMNVSTLELGDSALYLCASSLEGRIQETQYFGPGTRLLVL.

In DNA form, the CDR3 reads TGCGCCAGCAGTGCGGGGGGCCCACAAGAGACCCAGTACTTC. Its translation is CASSAGGPQETQYF. The chain links TRBV10-1 to TRBJ2-5; tentative D call: TRBD2 (7 bases). The CDR3 is 14 residues long. V was pared by 4 bases and J by 2 bases, with 11 bases between. Germline CDR1 WNHNN, CDR2 SYGVQD (reference sequence).

The J gene is TRBJ2-7, the V gene TRBV6-5; a possible D gene is TRBD2 (5 bases). Germline loops: CDR1 MNHEY, CDR2 SVGAGI. Trimming cost V 7 bases and J 2 bases, with 15 bases left between them. The CDR3 is made up of 14 amino acids. The CDR3 bases are TGTGCCAGCACATCGACGGGAAGCCCCTACGAGCAGTACTTC. As protein: CASTSTGSPYEQYF.

This clone appeared a single time. J is TRBJ2-1 and V is TRBV9; 8 bases fit TRBD2. The junction had 6 bases not matched to a gene; V was cut back by 0 bases and J by 10 bases. The CDR3 covers 14 residues. CDR1 and CDR2 (germline): SGDLS, YYNGEE. CDR3 DNA: TGTGCCAGCAGCGTAGTGAGCGGGGGTAGGGAGCAGTTCTTC. Translation: CASSVVSGGREQFF.

This chain joins TRBV11-2 and TRBJ1-1, with D possibly matching TRBD1 (6 bases). V was trimmed by 2 bases and J by 8 bases, leaving 9 bases between them. Looked up from germline, CDR1 is SGHAT and CDR2 is FQNNGV. The CDR3 has 12 residues. DNA for the CDR3: TGTGCCAGCAGCTTACAGGGGATCGAAGCTTTCTTT. As protein: CASSLQGIEAFF.

This clone came up a few times. The rearrangement uses TRBV19 and TRBJ1-1, with D possibly TRBD1 on 6 matching bases. The CDR3 length is 15 residues. Deletions cut 6 bases from V and 0 bases from J, with 14 bases between. From germline, CDR1 is LNHDA and CDR2 SQIVND (reference sequence). The DNA for the CDR3 is TGTGCCAGTAGGCGCCAGACAGGTTTGAACACTGAAGCTTTCTTT. Encoded protein: CASRRQTGLNTEAFF.

The chain is built from TRBV5-1 and TRBJ1-2, with TRBD1 matching over 8 bases. The CDR3 extends over 14 amino acids. Germline V CDR1 and CDR2: SGHRS, YFSETQ. After removal of 3 bases from V and 5 bases from J, the junction contained 6 bases not matched to a gene. The CDR3 region is CASSSTGGRYGYTF. DNA of the CDR3: TGCGCCAGCAGCTCCACAGGGGGACGGTATGGCTACACCTTC.

Details on this clone: Mismatch with germline at one junction end may stem from a read error. This chain joins TRBV6-6 and TRBJ2-7; maybe TRBD2 (6 bases). The CDR3 covers 15 residues. Germline V CDR1 and CDR2: MNHNY, SVGAGI (reference sequence). DNA of the CDR3: TGTGCCACCAGTTCCGGGACTGTACTTTCCTACGAGCAGTACTTC. Translated, it gives CATSSGTVLSYEQYF.

V is TRBV15 and J is TRBJ1-2; TRBD1 matches 9 bases. The length of the CDR3 is 15 residues. With V trimmed by 3 bases and J by 2 bases, 4 bases remained unmatched. CDR1 and CDR2 (germline): LNHNV, YYDKDF (reference sequence). The CDR3 is CATSRKGQGNYGYTF. The DNA for the CDR3 is TGTGCCACCAGCAGGAAGGGACAGGGAAACTATGGCTACACCTTC.

This clone was observed once. The J gene is TRBJ1-2, the V gene TRBV5-5; D is ambiguous. Germline lookup yields CDR1 SGHKS and CDR2 YYEKEE (reference sequence). The CDR3 extends over 14 amino acids. V was clipped by 3 bases and J by 0 bases, with 9 bases between them. Written as DNA, the CDR3 is TGTGCCAGCAGCTCCGCCGGAGCTAACTATGGCTACACCTTC. This encodes CASSSAGANYGYTF.

CDR3 region: CASSGWPYTGTGEQYF. CDR3 coding DNA: TGTGCCAGCAGTGGGTGGCCCTACACCGGGACTGGAGAGCAGTACTTC. V is TRBV6-1 and J is TRBJ2-7; possibly TRBD2 for D (6 bases). The V and J ends lost 4 bases and 7 bases respectively, with 23 bases between them. The V gene's germline CDR1 is MNHNS and CDR2 SASEGT. The CDR3 covers 16 residues.

The rearrangement links TRBV6-5 to TRBJ2-1, with 8 bases identical to TRBD1. Germline V lookup: CDR1 MNHEY, CDR2 SVGAGI. The CDR3 runs to 14 residues. With V trimmed by 5 bases and J by 8 bases, 8 bases remained unmatched. As DNA, the CDR3 is TGTGCCAGCAGTCCTCGGGACAGGTGGCATGAGCAGTTCTTC. It translates to CASSPRDRWHEQFF.

J is TRBJ1-6 and V is TRBV30, with D perhaps matching TRBD1 (6 bases). Germline-derived CDR1 and CDR2 are GTSNPN and SVGIG (reference sequence). V dropped 4 bases and J dropped 6 bases, with 16 bases sitting between them. The length of the CDR3 is 15 residues. CDR3 region: CAWTLRGGGNSPLHF. Written as DNA, the CDR3 is TGTGCCTGGACCCTACGGGGAGGGGGTAATTCACCCCTCCACTTT.

The chain couples TRBV29-1 to TRBJ2-5, with a tentative D call TRBD2 (5 bases). With 6 bases removed from V and 5 bases from J, the gap between germline ends came to 10 bases. The length of the CDR3 is 11 residues. The germline CDR1 and CDR2 sequences are SQVTM and ANQGSEA. The CDR3 coding sequence is TGCAGCGTCGGGGTTGGGGAGACCCAGTACTTC. Translation: CSVGVGETQYF.

As to this clone: One junction end does not reproduce the germline sequence, and a read error may be involved. The CDR3 here is CASNLQGDTGELFF. DNA of the CDR3: TGTGCCAGCAACTTACAGGGGGATACCGGGGAGCTGTTTTTT. This chain joins TRBV7-2 and TRBJ2-2; TRBD1 matches at 8 bases. The CDR3 covers 14 residues. Germline assignment: CDR1 SGHTA and CDR2 FQGNSA.

This chain joins TRBV6-4 and TRBJ1-3, with a possible D match to TRBD1 (5 bases). The V gene lost 2 bases and the J gene lost 0 bases, with 14 bases spanning the gap. Germline V gene lookup returns CDR1 MRHNA and CDR2 SNTAGT. CDR3 length equals 17 residues. The CDR3: CASSDQMTANSGNTIYF. The CDR3 nucleotides read TGTGCCAGCAGTGACCAAATGACAGCCAACTCTGGAAACACCATATATTTT.